Following are 18 T cell receptor beta chains from one sample sequenced in a study of breast tumors, draining lymph nodes, adjacent tissues. TCRdb reprocessed the multiplex PCR reads via MiXCR and lists one record per CDR3 protein. The repertoire consists of some 130,000 distinct CDR3 sequences, with 20% to 25% occurring once and the leading ten covering roughly 2.5%. Samples came from axillary lymph nodes draining the breast cancer. The sequencing sample was made of axillary lymph node tissue. The receptors were gathered from a female donor with breast cancer. Some clones in this sample may be carry-over from other donors' samples.

This rearrangement joins TRBV29-1 to TRBJ2-1; D might be TRBD1 or TRBD2, each matching 5 bases. The CDR3 length is 15 residues. Per germline, CDR1 SQVTM and CDR2 ANQGSEA. With 6 bases removed from V and 0 bases from J, the gap between germline ends came to 15 bases. This CDR3 is CSVFGAMSSYNEQFF. In nucleotides, the CDR3 is TGCAGCGTCTTCGGGGCAATGAGCTCCTACAATGAGCAGTTCTTC.

V gene TRBV30 combines with J gene TRBJ2-3, with TRBD2 identical over 15 bases. CDR3 length: 16 amino acids. Germline assignment: CDR1 GTSNPN and CDR2 SVGIG (reference sequence). Trimming took 2 bases from V and 5 from J; bases not matched to a gene: 5. CDR3 sequence (DNA): TGTGCCTGGAGTACCGGACTAGCGGGAGGGCTAGATACGCAGTATTTT. Protein sequence: CAWSTGLAGGLDTQYF. The full variable domain, in which reference TRBV30 and TRBJ2-3 provide the parts outside the CDR3, is SQTIHQWPATLVQPVGSPLSLECTVEGTSNPNLYWYRQAAGRGLQLLFYSVGIGQISSEVPQNLSASRPQDRQFILSSKKLLLSDSGFYLCAWSTGLAGGLDTQYFGPGTRLTVL.

In the case of this clonotype: This sequence may be a read error, since a much larger clone differs from it by one base. The V and J genes are TRBV9 and TRBJ1-3; 10 positions agree with TRBD1. Per the germline V gene, CDR1 is SGDLS and CDR2 is YYNGEE. Germline trimming cut 3 bases from V and 2 bases from J; bases unmatched to any gene: 11. This CDR3 is built from 18 residues. In DNA, the CDR3 is TGTGCCAGCAGCGCAGGAGGGGGACAGGGGAGCCCTGGAAACACCATATATTTT. As protein: CASSAGGGQGSPGNTIYF.

This clonotype was seen ten or more times. The chain recombines TRBV29-1 with TRBJ2-2, with D tentatively TRBD1 (6 bases). Germline CDR1 is SQVTM and CDR2 is ANQGSEA. Trimming cost V 6 bases and J 6 bases, with 14 bases left between them. The length of the CDR3 is 13 residues. DNA for the CDR3: TGCAGCGTGGGACACGATAGGGCCGGGGAGCTGTTTTTT. Its protein product is CSVGHDRAGELFF.

There are many counts of this clonotype. This rearrangement joins TRBV6-2 or TRBV6-3 to TRBJ2-7; 9 bases map to TRBD1. With 6 bases clipped from V and 4 bases from J, the junction kept 7 bases outside the gene matches. Germline assignment: CDR1 MNHEY and CDR2 SVGEGT. This CDR3 has 14 residues. The CDR3 nucleotides read TGTGCCAGCAGAGACAGGGGGAACGAATACGAGCAGTACTTC. Encoded protein: CASRDRGNEYEQYF.

This clonotype occurred once. The chain combines TRBV20-1 with TRBJ1-1; perhaps TRBD1 as D (5 bases). CDR1 DFQATT and CDR2 SNEGSKA come from the germline V gene (reference sequence). This CDR3 is built from 14 residues. V was clipped by 0 bases and J by 9 bases, with 17 bases between them. CDR3 region: CSARDFWTGLKAFF. The DNA for the CDR3 is TGCAGTGCTAGAGATTTTTGGACGGGACTGAAAGCTTTCTTT.

A remark on this clonotype: A much larger clone lies one base from this, so it may be a read error. The chain recombines TRBV28 with TRBJ1-2; 7 bases map to TRBD1. Looked up from germline, CDR1 is MDHEN and CDR2 is SYDVKM. V gave up 5 bases and J gave up 3 bases; unmatched junction bases: 9. This CDR3 region has 15 residues. The CDR3: CASSPLTGTDYGYTF. The CDR3 nucleotides are TGTGCCAGCAGTCCGTTGACAGGGACCGACTATGGCTACACCTTC.

This clonotype was counted at least ten times. The rearrangement joins TRBV20-1 to TRBJ2-1, with D possibly TRBD2 on 6 matching bases. Germline CDR1 is DFQATT and CDR2 is SNEGSKA (reference sequence). V was pared by 6 bases and J by 0 bases, with 15 bases between. The CDR3 is 15 amino acids. The CDR3 sequence is CSAPTLATSYNEQFF. CDR3 bases: TGCAGTGCACCTACCCTAGCGACCTCCTACAATGAGCAGTTCTTC.

There are many counts of this clonotype. This chain links TRBV11-3 with TRBJ2-3, with a tentative D call TRBD2 (5 bases). CDR3 length: 14 residues. Trimming took 1 base from V and 0 from J, leaving 5 bases between them. Germline lookup yields CDR1 SGHNT and CDR2 YENEEA. CDR3: CASSLASSTDTQYF. In DNA form, the CDR3 reads TGTGCCAGCAGCTTAGCTAGCAGCACAGATACGCAGTATTTT.

The genes are TRBV27 and TRBJ2-3; no firm D call. The V end lost 5 bases, the J end lost 2 bases, and 5 bases lay between the germline ends. This CDR3 is 12 amino acids long. From germline, CDR1 is MNHEY and CDR2 SMNVEV (reference sequence). The CDR3 DNA sequence: TGTGCCAGCAGTCCGACCACAGATACGCAGTATTTT. Translated, it gives CASSPTTDTQYF.

For this clonotype: Given a much more abundant clone one base away, this may be a read error. V is TRBV4-3 and J is TRBJ2-3; D may be TRBD2 (6 bases). From germline, CDR1 is LGHNA and CDR2 YSLEER. The CDR3 runs 17 residues. CDR3 protein: CAGSRGLSAGSTDTQYF. In nucleotides, the CDR3 is TGCGCCGGCAGCCGAGGCCTAAGCGCGGGATCCACAGATACGCAGTATTTT.

The J gene is TRBJ2-1, the V gene TRBV6-6, with D hard to call. Germline V CDR1 and CDR2: MNHNY, SVGAGI (reference sequence). The CDR3 sequence is 12 residues long. The germline V and J ends were trimmed by 4 bases and 5 bases, with 6 bases remaining between them. The CDR3 DNA sequence: TGTGCCAGCAGTTCCCAGGACAATGAGCAGTTCTTC. It specifies CASSSQDNEQFF.

This clonotype was counted many times. V usage is TRBV20-1 and J usage is TRBJ2-7; 7 positions match TRBD2. The J segment lost 3 bases and the V segment lost 7 bases, leaving 3 bases of the junction unmatched. The CDR3 is made up of 11 amino acids. The germline CDR1 and CDR2 sequences are DFQATT and SNEGSKA (reference sequence). CDR3 in amino acids: CSGWEGYEQYF. The DNA for the CDR3 is TGCAGTGGCTGGGAGGGCTACGAGCAGTACTTC.

This clonotype came up a few times. V usage is TRBV5-4 and J usage is TRBJ2-2; D is unresolved. V shed 0 bases and J shed 1 base, with 10 bases lying between them. The CDR3 is made up of 16 amino acids. The V gene's germline CDR1 is SGHNT and CDR2 YYREEE (reference sequence). The CDR3 protein is CASSLERSRNTGELFF. As DNA, the CDR3 is TGTGCCAGCAGCTTGGAAAGGTCCAGGAACACCGGGGAGCTGTTTTTT.

This clonotype was recorded once. A junction end diverges from the germline sequence, so it may reflect a read error. The CDR3, as DNA: TGCGCCAGCAGCTTAAGGAGGGGGCGCGATTCACCCCTCCACTTT. Its protein product is CASSLRRGRDSPLHF. The rearrangement uses TRBV7-8 and TRBJ1-6, with TRBD1 matching 7 bases. The CDR3 runs 15 residues. In germline, CDR1 is SGHVS, CDR2 FQNEAQ. Combining the CDR3 with reference TRBV7-8 and TRBJ1-6 gives the whole variable domain GAGVSQSPRYKVAKRGQDVALRCDPISGHVSLFWYQQALGQGPEFLTYFQNEAQLDKSGLPSDRFFAERPEGSVSTLKIQRTQQEDSAVYLCASSLRRGRDSPLHFGNGTRLTVT.

In this sample, this clonotype turned up many times. This chain connects TRBV20-1 to TRBJ2-3, with D tentatively TRBD1 (6 bases). Deletions cut 5 bases from V and 2 bases from J, with 14 bases between. This CDR3 spans 14 amino acids. Germline V gene sequence: CDR1 DFQATT, CDR2 SNEGSKA (reference sequence). CDR3 DNA sequence: TGCAGTGCTCCCACAGGGTACCACACAGATACGCAGTATTTT. Amino acid sequence: CSAPTGYHTDTQYF.

This clonotype has ten or more counts. The genes are TRBV2 and TRBJ2-2; 12 nucleotides agree with TRBD2. The CDR3 has 16 amino acids. In germline, CDR1 is SNHLY, CDR2 FYNNEI. V lost 2 bases, J lost 7 bases, and 5 bases stayed unmatched. The CDR3 here is CASSEPSGRAVGELFF. The CDR3 DNA reads TGTGCCAGCAGTGAACCTAGCGGGAGGGCGGTCGGGGAGCTGTTTTTT. Full variable domain (missing parts from reference TRBV2 and TRBJ2-2): EPEVTQTPSHQVTQMGQEVILRCVPISNHLYFYWYRQILGQKVEFLVSFYNNEISEKSEIFDDQFSVERPDGSNFTLKIRSTKLEDSAMYFCASSEPSGRAVGELFFGEGSRLTVL.

Points on this clonotype: A much larger clone differs by one base, so this may be a read error. The rearrangement joins TRBV30 to TRBJ2-7; possibly TRBD2 for D (6 bases). Trimming took 0 bases from V and 4 from J, leaving 10 bases between them. This CDR3 comprises 13 residues. The germline V gene encodes CDR1 GTSNPN and CDR2 SVGIG (reference sequence). The chain's CDR3 is CAWSVGGGYEQYF. Here the CDR3 DNA reads TGTGCCTGGAGTGTCGGGGGTGGGTACGAGCAGTACTTC.